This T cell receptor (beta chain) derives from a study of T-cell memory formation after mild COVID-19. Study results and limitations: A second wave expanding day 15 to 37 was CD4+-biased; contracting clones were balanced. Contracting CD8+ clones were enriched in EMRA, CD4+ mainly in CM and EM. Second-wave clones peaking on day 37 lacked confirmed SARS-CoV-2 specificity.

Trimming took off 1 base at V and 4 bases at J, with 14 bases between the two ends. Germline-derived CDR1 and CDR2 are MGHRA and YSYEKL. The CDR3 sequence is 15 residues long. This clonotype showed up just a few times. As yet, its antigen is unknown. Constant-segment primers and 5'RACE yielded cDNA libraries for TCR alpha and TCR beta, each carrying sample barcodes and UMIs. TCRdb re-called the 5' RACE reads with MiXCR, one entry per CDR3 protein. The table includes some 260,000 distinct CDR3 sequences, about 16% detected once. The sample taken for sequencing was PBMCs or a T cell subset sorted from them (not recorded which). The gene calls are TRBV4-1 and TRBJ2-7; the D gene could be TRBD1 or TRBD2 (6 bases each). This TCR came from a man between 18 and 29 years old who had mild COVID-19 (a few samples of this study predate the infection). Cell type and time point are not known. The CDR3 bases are TGCGCCAGCAGCCAAGTGGGGGGCCAACCTTACGAGCAGTACTTC. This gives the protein CASSQVGGQPYEQYF.